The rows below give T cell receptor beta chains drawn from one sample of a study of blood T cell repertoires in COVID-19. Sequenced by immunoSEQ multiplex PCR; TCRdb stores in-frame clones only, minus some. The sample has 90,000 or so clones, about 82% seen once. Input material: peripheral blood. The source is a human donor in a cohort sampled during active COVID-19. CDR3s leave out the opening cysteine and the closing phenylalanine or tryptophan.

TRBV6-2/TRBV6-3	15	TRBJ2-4	ASSSLNRRLAKNIQY
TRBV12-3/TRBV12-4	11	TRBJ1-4	ASGPGWEEKLF
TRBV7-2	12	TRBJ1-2	ASSLVGQDYGYT
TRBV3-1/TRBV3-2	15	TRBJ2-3	ASSLGGSGGGTDTQY
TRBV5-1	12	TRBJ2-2	ASSLTGDTGELF
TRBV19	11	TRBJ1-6	ASSPGYRSPLH
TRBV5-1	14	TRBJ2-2	ASSLDPGGATGELF
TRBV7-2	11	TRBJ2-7	ASSLVGGYEQY
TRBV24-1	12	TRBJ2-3	ATAGRTSTDTQY
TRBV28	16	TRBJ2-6	ASSSTAGGGPGANVLT
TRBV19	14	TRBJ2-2	ASSRAGTGNTGELF
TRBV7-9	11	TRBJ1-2	ASLKGGDDGYT
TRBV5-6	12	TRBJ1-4	ASSPGVGDEKLF
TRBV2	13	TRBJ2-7	ASSEWTGGFYEQY
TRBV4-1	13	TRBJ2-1	ASRQTGQVVNEQF
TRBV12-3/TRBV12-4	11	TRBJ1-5	ASRGQLNQPQH
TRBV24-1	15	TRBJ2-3	ATSDSLNGRGTDTQY
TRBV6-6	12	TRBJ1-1	AHSKDLWNTEAF
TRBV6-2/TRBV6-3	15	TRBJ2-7	ASSSSTLAGVNHEQY
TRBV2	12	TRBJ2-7	ASGGAGFTYEQY
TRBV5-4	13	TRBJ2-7	ASSRTSGPSYEQY
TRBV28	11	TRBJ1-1	ASSTGLHTEAF
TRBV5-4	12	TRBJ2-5	ASSLDQGGETQY
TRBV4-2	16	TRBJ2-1	ASSQILGGTSNYNEQF
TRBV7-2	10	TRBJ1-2	ASSYSLSGYT
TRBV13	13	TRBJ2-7	ASSEGQGSFYEQY
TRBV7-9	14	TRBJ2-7	ASSPGGDFYSYEQY
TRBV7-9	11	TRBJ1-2	ASSSTGLHGYT
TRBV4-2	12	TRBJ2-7	ASSQESGRGEQY
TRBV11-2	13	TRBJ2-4	ASSLSVSGGPFQY
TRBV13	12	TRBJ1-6	ASSVSTWSSPLH
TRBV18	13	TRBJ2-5	ATRVGTGGQETQY
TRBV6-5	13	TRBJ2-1	ASRKTGDSYNEQF
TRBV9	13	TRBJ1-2	ASSTGGTGGYGYT
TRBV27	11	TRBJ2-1	ASSPSWENEQF
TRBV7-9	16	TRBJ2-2	ASSLRGQEWGVAGELF
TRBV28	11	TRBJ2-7	ASSLRQGYEQY
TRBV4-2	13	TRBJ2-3	ASSPSGDRTDTQY
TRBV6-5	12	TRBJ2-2	ASSNPRGPGELF
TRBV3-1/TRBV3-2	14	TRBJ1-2	ASSSLSQDRAGGYT
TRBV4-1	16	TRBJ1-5	ASSQDLRGGKGNQPQH
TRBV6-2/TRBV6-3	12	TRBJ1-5	ASSYGGGNQPQH
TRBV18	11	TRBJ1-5	ASSPEVNQPQH
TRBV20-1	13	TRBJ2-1	SASPRSGGDNEQF
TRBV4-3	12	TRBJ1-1	ASSPQGANTEAF
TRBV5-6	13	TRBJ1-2	ASSFLGGPNYGYT
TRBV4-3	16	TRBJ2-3	ASSQDPPAGTATDTQY
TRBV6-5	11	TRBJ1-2	ASSYRQVDGYT
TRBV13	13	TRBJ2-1	ASSLGGRSYNEQF
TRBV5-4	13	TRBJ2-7	ASSPTGGGAYEQY
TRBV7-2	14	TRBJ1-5	ASSLMNRESNQPQH
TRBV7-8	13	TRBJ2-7	ASSLYRGIGYEQY
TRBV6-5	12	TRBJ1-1	ASSRPDRGTEAF
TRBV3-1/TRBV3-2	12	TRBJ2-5	ASSPWEPQETQY
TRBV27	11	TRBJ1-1	ASSAQGYSEAF